What follows is one TCR beta chain and its context. Its antigen is unknown. Base qualities are missing; no much larger clone stands one base away. The data belong to a study of early stage breast cancer tumors (dated by TCRdb to 2017 to 2019). With respect to the entire study: Of the approximately 15 invasive breast tumors, about a dozen were found to be estrogen receptor-positive, progesterone receptor-positive and HER2-negative. A total of about 2,800,000 templates, representing 1,097,674 unique clonotypes, were detected across all samples. Of the roughly 12 ER+/PR+/HER2- tumors, eight were classified as invasive ductal carcinomas and four as invasive lobular carcinomas. The average read coverage per sample was roughly 9.6-fold.

The germline V gene provides CDR1 SGHDN and CDR2 FVKESK. The CDR3 has 18 amino acids, counting the end cysteine and phenylalanine. Just CDR3 DNA is preserved here, 54 bases in frame from base 1. At the junction V is shortened by 1 base and J by 0 bases; bases outside the gene matches: 9. Each sample was amplified in two independent genomic DNA replicates, using 0.5 to 0.6 ug for blood and around 1.5 ug for tumor or normal breast. TCRB sequencing of genomic DNA was carried out with the ImmunoSeq Intro kit according to the manufacturer's instructions. Multiplex PCR was run for roughly 30 cycles using proprietary primers and spike-in control sequences for absolute quantification. Single-end 150-bp reads were used to sequence an 87-bp fragment spanning the CDR3 and the flanking V and J genes. Each lane of an Illumina MiSeq running version 3.0 chemistry carried seven multiplexed samples, with two replicates apiece. Turning to the authors' computational methods: Raw data were processed by the vendor's proprietary pipeline, with both replicates merged into one result per sample. To define clonotypes, the study grouped productive rearrangements that shared the V-gene family, CDR3 amino acid sequence and J-gene segment. Clonality was computed as 1 minus the normalized Shannon entropy (Pielou evenness) of TCRB abundances. To estimate T cell density, the total number of templates was divided by the input cell count, which was inferred from how much DNA went in. Recon with default parameters was used to estimate total repertoire diversity and clonality. Tumor-enriched clonotypes were defined as having over 0.1% abundance in tumor and at least 32-fold higher abundance than in normal breast. TCRdb took over this immuneACCESS table, retaining in-frame rearrangements with V and J assigned. Such tables are incomplete; in checked studies, under half of the missing clones stem from an unresolved V gene, and the remainder is unexplained. V and J calls and clone size are copied from that table; D and trimming were computed from the DNA. The table for this sample lists tens of thousands of clones; around 72% of them were counted only once. The ten largest clones represent 7.2% of the sample.

The study profiled bulk TCR beta-chain repertoires in matched peripheral blood, tumor and adjacent normal breast tissue taken from fewer than 20 patients with early-stage breast cancer. Before surgery, roughly 4.5-10 mL of whole blood was collected into EDTA tubes and then processed within 2 hours. Ficoll-Paque centrifugation in SepMate-50 tubes was used to isolate peripheral blood mononuclear cells. PBMCs were cryopreserved in aliquots of roughly 1.9 to 4 million cells in approximately 90% FBS with around 10% DMSO and kept in liquid nitrogen. The Qiagen AllPrep DNA/RNA Mini kit was used to extract genomic DNA. What the study reported, not specific to this receptor: Compared with adjacent normal breast tissue, tumors had higher clonality and roughly 2.5-fold greater T cell density. Repertoires from blood and normal breast were more alike than repertoires from blood and tumor, and in about 85% of the 16 patients, comparing each tissue with blood separated tumor from normal. Enriched TCRB sequences shared across patients were found to be mostly commonly generated sequences that were unlikely to play an important role in the tumor microenvironment. Bulk genomic DNA sequencing of unsorted cells missed chain pairing and functional markers such as CD4, CD8 and FOXP3. Because the cohort was small, analysis by tumor subtype was not possible.

The chain joins TRBV14 to TRBJ1-2; 9 middle bases align to TRBD1. The receptor comes from a person aged 45 to 60 with breast cancer. Sequences were obtained from blood. The encoded CDR3 is CASSQVEGTGLANYGYTF. The DNA sequence is as follows: TGTGCCAGCAGCCAAGTGGAAGGGACAGGGCTTGCTAACTATGGCTACACCTTC.